This TCR beta chain is from a study of shared clonotypes between healthy human individuals. Regarding this clone: What it binds is not known.

Broader study findings: Between a few donors, naive CD4 clonotypes were shared at a level of about 5%. Naive subsets, compared against memory subsets, generally had larger estimated richness values.

The V gene's germline CDR1 is SGHVS and CDR2 FQNEAQ. This CDR3 region has 14 residues. V was trimmed by 5 bases and J by 2 bases, leaving 13 bases between them. TCRdb's copy holds only in-frame clones and misses some; the assay was immunoSEQ multiplex PCR. The sample includes about 1 million clones, roughly 80% of them seen just once. The receptor was derived from a man aged 18 to 30 in good health. J is TRBJ2-7 and V is TRBV7-8; the D gene is possibly TRBD2 (6 bases). The sequencing input was memory CD4+ T cells sorted from blood. The subset: CD45RA-negative fraction. CDR3 residues: CASSPRERAYEQYF. The CDR3 nucleotides are TGTGCCAGCAGCCCCAGGGAGCGGGCCTACGAGCAGTACTTC.